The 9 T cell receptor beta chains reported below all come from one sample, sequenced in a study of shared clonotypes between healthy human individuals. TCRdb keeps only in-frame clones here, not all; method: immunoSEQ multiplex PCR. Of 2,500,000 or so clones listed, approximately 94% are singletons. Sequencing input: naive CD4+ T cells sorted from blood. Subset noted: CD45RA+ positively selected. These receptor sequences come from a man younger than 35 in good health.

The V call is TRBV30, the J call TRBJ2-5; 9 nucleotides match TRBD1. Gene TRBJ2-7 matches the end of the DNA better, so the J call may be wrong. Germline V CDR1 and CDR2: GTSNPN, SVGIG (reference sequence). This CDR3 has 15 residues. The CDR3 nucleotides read TGTGCCTGGAGTGTCGGCGGGACAGGGATCTACGAGCAGTACTTC. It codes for CAWSVGGTGIYEQYF.

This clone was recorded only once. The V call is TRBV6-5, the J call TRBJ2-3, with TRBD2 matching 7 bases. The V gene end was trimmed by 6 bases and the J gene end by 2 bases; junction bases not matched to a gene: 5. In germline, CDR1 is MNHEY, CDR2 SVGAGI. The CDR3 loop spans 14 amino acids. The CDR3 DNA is TGTGCCAGCAGACCAGCGGGAAACACAGATACGCAGTATTTT. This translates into CASRPAGNTDTQYF.

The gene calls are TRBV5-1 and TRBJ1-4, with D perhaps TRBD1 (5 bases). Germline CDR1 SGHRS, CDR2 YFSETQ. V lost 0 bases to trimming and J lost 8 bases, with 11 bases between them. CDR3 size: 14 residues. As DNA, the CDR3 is TGCGCCAGCAGCTTGGACAGGCTGGGGGAAAAACTGTTTTTT. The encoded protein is CASSLDRLGEKLFF.

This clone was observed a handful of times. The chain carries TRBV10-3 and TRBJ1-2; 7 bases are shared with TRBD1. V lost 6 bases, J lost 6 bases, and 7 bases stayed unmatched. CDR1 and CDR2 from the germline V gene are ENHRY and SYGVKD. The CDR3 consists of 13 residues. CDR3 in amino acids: CAIRTGQGDGYTF. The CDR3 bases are TGTGCCATCAGAACAGGGCAGGGGGATGGCTACACCTTC.

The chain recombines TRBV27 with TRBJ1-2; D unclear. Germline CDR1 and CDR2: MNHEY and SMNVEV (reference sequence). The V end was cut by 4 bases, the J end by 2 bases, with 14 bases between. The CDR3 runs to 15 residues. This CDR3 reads CASSSRPGPNYGYTF. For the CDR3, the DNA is TGTGCCAGCAGTTCACGACCCGGGCCGAACTATGGCTACACCTTC.

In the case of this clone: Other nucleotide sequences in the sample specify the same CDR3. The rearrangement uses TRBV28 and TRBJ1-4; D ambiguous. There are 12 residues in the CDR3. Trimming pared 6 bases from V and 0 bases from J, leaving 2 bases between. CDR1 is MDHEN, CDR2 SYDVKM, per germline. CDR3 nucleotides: TGTGCCAGCAGCTCAACTAATGAAAAACTGTTTTTT. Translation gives CASSSTNEKLFF.

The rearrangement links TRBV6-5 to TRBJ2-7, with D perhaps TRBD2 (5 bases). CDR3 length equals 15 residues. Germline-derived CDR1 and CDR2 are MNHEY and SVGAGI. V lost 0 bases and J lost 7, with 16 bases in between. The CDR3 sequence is CASSYSRVTSGEQYF. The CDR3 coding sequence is TGTGCCAGCAGTTACTCGAGGGTAACCTCGGGGGAGCAGTACTTC.

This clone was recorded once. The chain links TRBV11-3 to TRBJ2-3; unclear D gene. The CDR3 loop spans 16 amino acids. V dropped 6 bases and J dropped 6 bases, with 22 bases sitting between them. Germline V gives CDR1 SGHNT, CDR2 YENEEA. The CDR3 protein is CASSQSGYYAADTQYF. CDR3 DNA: TGTGCCAGCAGTCAAAGTGGTTACTACGCAGCCGATACGCAGTATTTT. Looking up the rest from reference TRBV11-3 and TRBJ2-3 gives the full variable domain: EAGVVQSPRYKIIEKKQPVAFWCNPISGHNTLYWYLQNLGQGPELLIRYENEEAVDDSQLPKDRFSAERLKGVDSTLKIQPAELGDSAVYLCASSQSGYYAADTQYFGPGTRLTVL.

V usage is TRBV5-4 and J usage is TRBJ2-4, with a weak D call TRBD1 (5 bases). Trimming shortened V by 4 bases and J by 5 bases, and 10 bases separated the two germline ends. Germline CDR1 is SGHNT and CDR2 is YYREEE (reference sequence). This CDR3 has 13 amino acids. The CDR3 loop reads CASSIRAQNIQYF. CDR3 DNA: TGTGCCAGCAGCATCAGGGCCCAAAACATTCAGTACTTC.